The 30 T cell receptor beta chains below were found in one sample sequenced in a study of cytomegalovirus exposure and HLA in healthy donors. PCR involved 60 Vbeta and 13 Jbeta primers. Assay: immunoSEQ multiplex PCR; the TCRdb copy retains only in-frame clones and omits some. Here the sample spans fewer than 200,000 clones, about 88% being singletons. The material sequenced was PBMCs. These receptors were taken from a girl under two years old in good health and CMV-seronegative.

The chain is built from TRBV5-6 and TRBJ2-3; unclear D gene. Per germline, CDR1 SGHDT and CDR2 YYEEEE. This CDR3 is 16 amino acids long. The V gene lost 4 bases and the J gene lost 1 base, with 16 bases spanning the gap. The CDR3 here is CASSPRYGWGTDTQYF. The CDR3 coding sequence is TGTGCCAGCAGCCCCCGCTACGGGTGGGGCACAGATACGCAGTATTTT.

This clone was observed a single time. CDR3: CASSHRLFWGQGDGELFF. CDR3 in DNA: TGCGCCAGCAGCCACCGGCTGTTTTGGGGACAGGGTGACGGGGAGCTGTTTTTT. V gene TRBV4-3 combines with J gene TRBJ2-2; TRBD1 matches at 9 bases. V lost 3 bases and J lost 7; bases outside the gene matches: 15. The CDR3 covers 18 residues. Germline-derived CDR1 and CDR2 are LGHNA and YSLEER.

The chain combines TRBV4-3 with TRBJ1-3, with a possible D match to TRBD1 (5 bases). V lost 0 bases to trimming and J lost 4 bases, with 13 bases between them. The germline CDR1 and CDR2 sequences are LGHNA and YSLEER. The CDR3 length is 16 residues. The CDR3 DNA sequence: TGCGCCAGCAGCCAAGATTCCGTTGGGGCGGGAAACACCATATATTTT. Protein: CASSQDSVGAGNTIYF.

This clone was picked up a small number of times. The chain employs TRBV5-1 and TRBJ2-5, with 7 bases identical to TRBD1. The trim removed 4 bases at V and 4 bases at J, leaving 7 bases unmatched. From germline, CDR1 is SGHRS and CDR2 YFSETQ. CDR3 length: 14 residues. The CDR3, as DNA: TGCGCCAGCAGCCCGACAGGGTCCGGAGAGACCCAGTACTTC. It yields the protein CASSPTGSGETQYF.

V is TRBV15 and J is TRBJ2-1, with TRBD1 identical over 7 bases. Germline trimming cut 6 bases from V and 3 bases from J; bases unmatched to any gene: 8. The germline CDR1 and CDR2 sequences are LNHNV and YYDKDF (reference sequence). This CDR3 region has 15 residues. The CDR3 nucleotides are TGTGCCACCAGTACGAAGGGGGCCCACTACAATGAGCAGTTCTTC. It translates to CATSTKGAHYNEQFF.

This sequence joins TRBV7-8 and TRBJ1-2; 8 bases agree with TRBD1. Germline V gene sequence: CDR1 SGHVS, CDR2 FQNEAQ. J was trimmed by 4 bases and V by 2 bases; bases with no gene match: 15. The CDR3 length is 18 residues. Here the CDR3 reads CASSLFWDRPRSFYGYTF. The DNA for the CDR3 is TGTGCCAGCAGCTTATTCTGGGACAGGCCGCGCTCCTTCTATGGCTACACCTTC.

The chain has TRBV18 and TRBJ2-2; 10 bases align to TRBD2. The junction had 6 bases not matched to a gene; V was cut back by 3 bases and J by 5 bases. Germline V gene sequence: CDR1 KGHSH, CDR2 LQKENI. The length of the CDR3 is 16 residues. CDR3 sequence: CASSPKRGGRTGELFF. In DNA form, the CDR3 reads TGTGCCAGCTCACCCAAGCGGGGGGGCCGTACCGGGGAGCTGTTTTTT.

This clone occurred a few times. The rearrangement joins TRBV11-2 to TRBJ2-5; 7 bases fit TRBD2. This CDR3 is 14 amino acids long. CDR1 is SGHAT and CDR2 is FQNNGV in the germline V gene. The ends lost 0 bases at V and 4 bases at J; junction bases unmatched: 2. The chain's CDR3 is CASSLELARETQYF. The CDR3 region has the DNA TGTGCCAGCAGCTTAGAACTAGCGAGAGAGACCCAGTACTTC. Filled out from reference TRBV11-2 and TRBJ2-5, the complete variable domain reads EAGVAQSPRYKIIEKRQSVAFWCNPISGHATLYWYQQILGQGPKLLIQFQNNGVVDDSQLPKDRFSAERLKGVDSTLKIQPAKLEDSAVYLCASSLELARETQYFGPGTRLLVL.

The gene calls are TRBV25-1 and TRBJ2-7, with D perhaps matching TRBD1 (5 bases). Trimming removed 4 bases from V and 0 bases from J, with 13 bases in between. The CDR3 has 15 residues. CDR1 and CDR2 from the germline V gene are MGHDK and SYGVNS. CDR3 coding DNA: TGTGCCAGCAGTGCCTCAGGGTACCTCTCCTACGAGCAGTACTTC. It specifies CASSASGYLSYEQYF.

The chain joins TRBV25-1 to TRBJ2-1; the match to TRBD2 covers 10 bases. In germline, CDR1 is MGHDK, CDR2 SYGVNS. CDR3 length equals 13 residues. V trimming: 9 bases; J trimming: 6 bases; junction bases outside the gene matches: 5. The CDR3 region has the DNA TGTGCCAGTACTAGCGGGAACTTCAATGAGCAGTTCTTC. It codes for CASTSGNFNEQFF.

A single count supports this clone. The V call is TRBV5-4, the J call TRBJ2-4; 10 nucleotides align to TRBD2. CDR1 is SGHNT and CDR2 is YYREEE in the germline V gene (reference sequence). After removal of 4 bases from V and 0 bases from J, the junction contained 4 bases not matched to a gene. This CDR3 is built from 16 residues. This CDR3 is CASSPAGGLAKNIQYF. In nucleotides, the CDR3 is TGTGCCAGCAGCCCAGCGGGAGGGCTAGCCAAAAACATTCAGTACTTC.

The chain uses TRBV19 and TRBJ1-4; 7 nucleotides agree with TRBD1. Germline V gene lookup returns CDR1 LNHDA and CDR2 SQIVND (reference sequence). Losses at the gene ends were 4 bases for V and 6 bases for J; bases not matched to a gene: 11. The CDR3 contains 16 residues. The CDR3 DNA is TGTGCCAGTAGTACCATCCGGACAGGCTTATATGAAAAACTGTTTTTT. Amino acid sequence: CASSTIRTGLYEKLFF.

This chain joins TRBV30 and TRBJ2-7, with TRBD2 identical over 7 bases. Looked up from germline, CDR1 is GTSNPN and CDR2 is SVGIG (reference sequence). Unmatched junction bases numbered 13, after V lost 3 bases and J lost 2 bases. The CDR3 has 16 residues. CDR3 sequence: CAWSPAGTTQTYEQYF. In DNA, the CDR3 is TGTGCCTGGAGCCCGGCAGGGACTACCCAAACCTACGAGCAGTACTTC.

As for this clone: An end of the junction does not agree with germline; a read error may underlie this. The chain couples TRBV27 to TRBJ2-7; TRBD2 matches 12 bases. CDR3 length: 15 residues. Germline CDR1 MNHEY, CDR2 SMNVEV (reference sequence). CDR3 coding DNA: TGTGCCGGCAGTGCGGGACTAGCGGGCATATACGAGCAGTACTTC. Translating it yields CAGSAGLAGIYEQYF.

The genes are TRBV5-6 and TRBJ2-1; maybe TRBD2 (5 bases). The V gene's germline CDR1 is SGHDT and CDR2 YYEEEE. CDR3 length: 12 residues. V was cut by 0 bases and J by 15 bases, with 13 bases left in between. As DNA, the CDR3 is TGTGCCAGCAGCTTGGAGGGCCGGGGTCGGTTCTTC. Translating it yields CASSLEGRGRFF.

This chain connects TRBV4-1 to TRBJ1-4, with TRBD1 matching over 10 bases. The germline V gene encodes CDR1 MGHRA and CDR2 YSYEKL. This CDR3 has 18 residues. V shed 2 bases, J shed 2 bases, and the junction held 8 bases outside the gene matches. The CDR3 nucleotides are TGCGCCAGCAGCCAACGCGGGACAGGGGAATCGACTAATGAAAAACTGTTTTTT. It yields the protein CASSQRGTGESTNEKLFF.

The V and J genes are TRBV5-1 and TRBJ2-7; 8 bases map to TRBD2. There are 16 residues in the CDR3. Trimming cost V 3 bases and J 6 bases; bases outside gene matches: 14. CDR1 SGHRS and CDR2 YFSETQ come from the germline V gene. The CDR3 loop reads CASSSTGRATSSEQYF. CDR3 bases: TGCGCCAGCAGCTCTACCGGGAGGGCTACCTCGAGCGAGCAGTACTTC.

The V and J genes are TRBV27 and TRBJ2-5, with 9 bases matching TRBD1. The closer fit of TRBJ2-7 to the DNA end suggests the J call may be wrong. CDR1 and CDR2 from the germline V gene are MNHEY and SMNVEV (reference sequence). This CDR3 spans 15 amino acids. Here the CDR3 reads CASSHTGTGFYEQYF. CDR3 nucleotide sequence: TGTGCCAGCAGCCATACCGGGACAGGGTTCTACGAGCAGTACTTC.

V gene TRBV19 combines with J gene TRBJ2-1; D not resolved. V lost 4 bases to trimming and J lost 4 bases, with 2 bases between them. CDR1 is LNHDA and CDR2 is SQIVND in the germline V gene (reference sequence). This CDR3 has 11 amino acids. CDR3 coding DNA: TGTGCCAGTAGTACGTACAATGAGCAGTTCTTC. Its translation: CASSTYNEQFF.

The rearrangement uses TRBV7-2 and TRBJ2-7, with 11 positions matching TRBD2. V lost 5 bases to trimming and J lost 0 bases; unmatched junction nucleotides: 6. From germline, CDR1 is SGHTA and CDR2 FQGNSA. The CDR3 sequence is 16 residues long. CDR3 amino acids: CASSLSGLADSYEQYF. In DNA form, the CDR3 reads TGTGCCAGCAGCCTTTCGGGACTAGCGGACTCCTACGAGCAGTACTTC.

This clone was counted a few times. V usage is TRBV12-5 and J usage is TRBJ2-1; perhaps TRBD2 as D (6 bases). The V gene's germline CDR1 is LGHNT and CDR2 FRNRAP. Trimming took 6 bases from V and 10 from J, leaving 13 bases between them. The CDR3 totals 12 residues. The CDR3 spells CASGGGLREQFF. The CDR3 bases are TGTGCTAGTGGGGGGGGACTCCGGGAGCAGTTCTTC.

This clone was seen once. The CDR3 DNA is TGCGCCAGCAGCTTGATCCCGACAGGGAGGAACACTGAAGCTTTCTTT. As protein: CASSLIPTGRNTEAFF. V usage is TRBV5-1 and J usage is TRBJ1-1; TRBD1 matches at 7 bases. The CDR3 contains 16 residues. Losses at the gene ends were 1 base for V and 1 base for J; bases not matched to a gene: 7. Germline V gene data show CDR1 as SGHRS and CDR2 as YFSETQ.

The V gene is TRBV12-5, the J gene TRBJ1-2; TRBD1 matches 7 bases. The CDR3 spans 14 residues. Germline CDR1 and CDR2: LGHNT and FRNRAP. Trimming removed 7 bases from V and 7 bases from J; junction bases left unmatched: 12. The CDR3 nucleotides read TGTGCTAGTGCCCCGACAGGGCCGGATTCTGGCTACACCTTC. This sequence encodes CASAPTGPDSGYTF.

CDR3 in amino acids: CASSIANYGYTF. The DNA for the CDR3 is TGTGCCAGCAGTATCGCTAACTATGGCTACACCTTC. The chain uses TRBV6-5 and TRBJ1-2; no firm D call. The CDR3 length is 12 residues. CDR1 and CDR2 (germline): MNHEY, SVGAGI. V lost 5 bases and J 0 bases, leaving 4 bases between the germline ends.

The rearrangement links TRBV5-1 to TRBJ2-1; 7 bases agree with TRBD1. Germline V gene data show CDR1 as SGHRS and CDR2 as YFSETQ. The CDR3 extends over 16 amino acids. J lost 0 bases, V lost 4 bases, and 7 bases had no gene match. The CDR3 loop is CASSQGQLSSYNEQFF. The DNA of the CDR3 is TGCGCCAGCAGCCAGGGACAGCTGAGCTCCTACAATGAGCAGTTCTTC.

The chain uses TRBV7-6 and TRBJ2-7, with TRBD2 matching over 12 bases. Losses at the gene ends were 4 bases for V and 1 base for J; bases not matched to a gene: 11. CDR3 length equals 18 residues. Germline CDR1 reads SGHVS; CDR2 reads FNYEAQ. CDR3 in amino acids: CASSSGASGGALSYEQYF. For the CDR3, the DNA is TGTGCCAGCAGCTCTGGGGCTAGCGGGGGGGCCCTGTCCTACGAGCAGTACTTC.

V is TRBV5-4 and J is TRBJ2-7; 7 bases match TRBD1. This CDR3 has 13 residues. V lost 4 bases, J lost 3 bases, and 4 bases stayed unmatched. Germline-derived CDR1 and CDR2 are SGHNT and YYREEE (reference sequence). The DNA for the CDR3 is TGTGCCAGCAGCCCTGGACAGGACTACGAGCAGTACTTC. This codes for CASSPGQDYEQYF.

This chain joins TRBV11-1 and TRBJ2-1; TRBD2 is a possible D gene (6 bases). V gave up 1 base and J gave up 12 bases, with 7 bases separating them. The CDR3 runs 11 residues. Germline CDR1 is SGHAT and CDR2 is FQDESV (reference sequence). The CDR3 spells CASSLGGGQFF. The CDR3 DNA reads TGTGCCAGCAGCTTAGGGGGAGGGCAGTTCTTC.

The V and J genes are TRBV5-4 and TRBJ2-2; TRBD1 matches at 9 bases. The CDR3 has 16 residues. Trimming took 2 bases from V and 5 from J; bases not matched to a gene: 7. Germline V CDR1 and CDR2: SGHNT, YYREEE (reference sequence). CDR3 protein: CASSLPQGQGTGELFF. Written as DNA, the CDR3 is TGTGCCAGCAGCTTACCCCAGGGACAGGGAACCGGGGAGCTGTTTTTT.

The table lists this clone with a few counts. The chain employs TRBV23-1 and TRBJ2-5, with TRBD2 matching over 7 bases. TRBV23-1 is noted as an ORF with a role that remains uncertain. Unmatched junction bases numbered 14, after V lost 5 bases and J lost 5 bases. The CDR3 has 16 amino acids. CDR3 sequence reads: CASSKEKGRVGETQYF. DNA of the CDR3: TGCGCCAGCAGTAAGGAGAAGGGGAGGGTAGGTGAGACCCAGTACTTC.